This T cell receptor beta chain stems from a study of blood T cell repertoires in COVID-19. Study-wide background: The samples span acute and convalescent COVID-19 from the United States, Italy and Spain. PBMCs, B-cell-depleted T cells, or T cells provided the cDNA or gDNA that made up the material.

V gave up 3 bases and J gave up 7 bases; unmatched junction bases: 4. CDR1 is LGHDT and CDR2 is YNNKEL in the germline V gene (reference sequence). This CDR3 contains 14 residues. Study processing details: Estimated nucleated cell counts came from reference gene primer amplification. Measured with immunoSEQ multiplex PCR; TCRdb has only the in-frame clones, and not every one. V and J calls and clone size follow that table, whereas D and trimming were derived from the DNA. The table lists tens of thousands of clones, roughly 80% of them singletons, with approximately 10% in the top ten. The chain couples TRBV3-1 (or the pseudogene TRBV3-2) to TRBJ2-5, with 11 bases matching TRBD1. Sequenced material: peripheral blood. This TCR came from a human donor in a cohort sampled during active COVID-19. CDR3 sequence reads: CASSHGQGAVTQYF. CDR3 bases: TGTGCCAGCAGCCACGGACAGGGGGCTGTGACCCAGTACTTC.